Shown below are 4 T cell receptor beta chains from a single sample sequenced in a study of technical replicates of blood from several donors. Produced via immunoSEQ multiplex PCR; TCRdb's table is partial and in-frame only. The sample gives about 73,000 clones, roughly 93% of which show up once; about 0.26% is in the top ten. The source material was T cells isolated from PBMCs. The receptors stem from a human donor in good health.

The chain links TRBV29-1 to TRBJ2-3, with D tentatively TRBD1 (6 bases). In germline, CDR1 is SQVTM, CDR2 ANQGSEA. CDR3 length: 13 residues. Trimming shortened V by 4 bases and J by 4 bases, and 12 bases separated the two germline ends. CDR3 nucleotides: TGCAGCGTTGCCTCATGGGGGCCAGATACGCAGTATTTT. Protein product: CSVASWGPDTQYF.

This rearrangement joins TRBV13 to TRBJ2-5, with TRBD2 matching 8 bases. This CDR3 is 19 amino acids long. The V gene's germline CDR1 is PRHDT and CDR2 FYEKMQ (reference sequence). V was clipped by 3 bases and J by 3 bases; unmatched bases: 18. In nucleotides, the CDR3 is TGTGCCAGCAGCTTCACGATTGGACTTAGCGGGGATGGGGAAGAGACCCAGTACTTC. Amino acids: CASSFTIGLSGDGEETQYF.

The chain has TRBV27 and TRBJ1-1; D possibly corresponds to TRBD1 (6 bases). This CDR3 contains 13 residues. V shed 8 bases and J shed 0 bases, with 10 bases lying between them. Per germline, CDR1 MNHEY and CDR2 SMNVEV (reference sequence). CDR3 coding DNA: TGTGCCAGCGGACAGTCCATGAACACTGAAGCTTTCTTT. Its protein product is CASGQSMNTEAFF.

The chain carries TRBV27 and TRBJ2-7; 8 nucleotides agree with TRBD1. The germline gives CDR1 MNHEY, CDR2 SMNVEV (reference sequence). Trimming removed 5 bases from V and 3 bases from J; junction bases left unmatched: 9. This CDR3 has 15 residues. The DNA for the CDR3 is TGTGCCAGCAGTCGGGGACAGGTAACGCTCTACGAGCAGTACTTC. Amino acids: CASSRGQVTLYEQYF.